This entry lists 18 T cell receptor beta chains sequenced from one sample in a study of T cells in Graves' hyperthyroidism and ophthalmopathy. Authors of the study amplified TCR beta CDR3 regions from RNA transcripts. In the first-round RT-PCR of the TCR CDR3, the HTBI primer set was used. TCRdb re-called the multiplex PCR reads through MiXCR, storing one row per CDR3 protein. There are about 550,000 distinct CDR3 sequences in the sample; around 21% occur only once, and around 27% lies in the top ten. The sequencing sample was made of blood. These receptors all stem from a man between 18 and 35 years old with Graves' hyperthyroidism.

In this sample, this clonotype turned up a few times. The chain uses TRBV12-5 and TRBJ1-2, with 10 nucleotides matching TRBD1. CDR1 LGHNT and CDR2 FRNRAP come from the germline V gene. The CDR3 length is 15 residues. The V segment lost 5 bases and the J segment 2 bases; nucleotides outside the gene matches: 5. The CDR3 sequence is CASGPTDRGNYGYTF. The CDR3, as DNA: TGTGCTAGTGGTCCGACGGACAGGGGGAACTATGGCTACACCTTC.

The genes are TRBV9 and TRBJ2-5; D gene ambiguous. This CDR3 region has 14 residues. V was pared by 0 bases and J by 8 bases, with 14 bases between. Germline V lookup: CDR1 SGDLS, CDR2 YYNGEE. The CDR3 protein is CASSVGVEQGTQYF. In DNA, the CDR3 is TGTGCCAGCAGCGTAGGGGTGGAGCAAGGCACCCAGTACTTC.

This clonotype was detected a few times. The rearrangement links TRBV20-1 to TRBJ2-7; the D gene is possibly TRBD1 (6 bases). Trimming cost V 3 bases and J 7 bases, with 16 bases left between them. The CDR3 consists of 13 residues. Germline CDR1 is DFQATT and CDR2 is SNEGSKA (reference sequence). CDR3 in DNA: TGCAGTGCTAGTGTCCTACAGGGAAGGGAGCAGTACTTC. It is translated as CSASVLQGREQYF.

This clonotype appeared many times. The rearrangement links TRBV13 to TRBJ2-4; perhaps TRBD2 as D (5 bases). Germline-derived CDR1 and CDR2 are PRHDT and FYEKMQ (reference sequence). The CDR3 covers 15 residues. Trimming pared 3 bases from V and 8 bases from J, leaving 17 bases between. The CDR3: CASSFREIDGDIQYF. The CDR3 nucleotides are TGTGCCAGCAGCTTTAGGGAGATCGACGGTGACATTCAGTACTTC.

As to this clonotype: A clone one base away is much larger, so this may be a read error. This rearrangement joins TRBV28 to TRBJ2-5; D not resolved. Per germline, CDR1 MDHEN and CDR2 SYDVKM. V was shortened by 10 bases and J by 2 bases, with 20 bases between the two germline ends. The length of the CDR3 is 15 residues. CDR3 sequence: CAISQRRPAQETQYF. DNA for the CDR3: TGTGCCATCAGCCAAAGACGGCCCGCGCAAGAGACCCAGTACTTC.

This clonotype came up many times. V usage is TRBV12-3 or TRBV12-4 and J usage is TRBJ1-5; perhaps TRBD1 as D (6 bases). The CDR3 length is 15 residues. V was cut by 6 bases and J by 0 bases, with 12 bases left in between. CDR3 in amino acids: CASSQTGYSNQPQHF. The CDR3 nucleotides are TGTGCCAGCAGCCAGACAGGTTATAGCAATCAGCCCCAGCATTTT.

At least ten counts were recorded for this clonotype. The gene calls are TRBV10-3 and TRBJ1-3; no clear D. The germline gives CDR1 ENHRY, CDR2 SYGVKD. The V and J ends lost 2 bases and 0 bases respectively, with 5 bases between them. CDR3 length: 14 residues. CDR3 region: CAISERTSGNTIYF. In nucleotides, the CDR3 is TGTGCCATCAGTGAGAGGACCTCTGGAAACACCATATATTTT.

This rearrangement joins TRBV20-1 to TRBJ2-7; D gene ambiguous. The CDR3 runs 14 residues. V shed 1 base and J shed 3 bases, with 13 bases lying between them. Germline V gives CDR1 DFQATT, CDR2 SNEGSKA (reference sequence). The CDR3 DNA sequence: TGCAGTGCTAGAGCGGGTAAAACACACTACGAGCAGTACTTC. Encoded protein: CSARAGKTHYEQYF.

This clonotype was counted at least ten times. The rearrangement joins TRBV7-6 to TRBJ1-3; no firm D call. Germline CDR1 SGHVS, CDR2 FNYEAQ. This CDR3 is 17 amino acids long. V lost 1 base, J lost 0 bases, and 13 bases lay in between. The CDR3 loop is CASSLGSVTTSGNTIYF. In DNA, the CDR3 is TGTGCCAGCAGCTTAGGTTCCGTCACCACCTCTGGAAACACCATATATTTT.

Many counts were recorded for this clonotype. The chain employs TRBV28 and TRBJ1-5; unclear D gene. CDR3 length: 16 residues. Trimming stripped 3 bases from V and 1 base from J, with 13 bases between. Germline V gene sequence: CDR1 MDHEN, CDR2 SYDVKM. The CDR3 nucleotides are TGTGCCAGCAGTTTGTTAGTGCCCAGGAGCAATCAGCCCCAGCATTTT. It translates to CASSLLVPRSNQPQHF.

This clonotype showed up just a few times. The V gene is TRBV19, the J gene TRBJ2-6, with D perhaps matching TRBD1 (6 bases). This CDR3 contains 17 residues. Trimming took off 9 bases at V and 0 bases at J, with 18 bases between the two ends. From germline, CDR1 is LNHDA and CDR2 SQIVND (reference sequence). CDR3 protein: CASNRRTVVSGANVLTF. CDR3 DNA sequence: TGTGCCAGCAACCGGCGGACAGTTGTCTCTGGGGCCAACGTCCTGACTTTC.

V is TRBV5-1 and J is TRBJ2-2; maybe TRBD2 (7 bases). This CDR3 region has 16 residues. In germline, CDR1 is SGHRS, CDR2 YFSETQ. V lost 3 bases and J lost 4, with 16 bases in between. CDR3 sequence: CASSSGQRGGTGELFF. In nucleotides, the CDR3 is TGCGCCAGCAGCTCAGGACAGCGGGGTGGCACCGGGGAGCTGTTTTTT.

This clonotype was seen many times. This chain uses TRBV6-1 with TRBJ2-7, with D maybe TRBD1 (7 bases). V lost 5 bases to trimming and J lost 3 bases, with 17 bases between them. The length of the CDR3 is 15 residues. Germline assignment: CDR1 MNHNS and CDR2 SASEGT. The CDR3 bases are TGTGCCAGCAGTCCCCGGGGGACAGTTGGCTACGAGCAGTACTTC. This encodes CASSPRGTVGYEQYF.

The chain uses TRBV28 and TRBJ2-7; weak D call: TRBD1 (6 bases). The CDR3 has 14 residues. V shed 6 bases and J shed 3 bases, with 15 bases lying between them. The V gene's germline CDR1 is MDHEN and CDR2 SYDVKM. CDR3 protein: CASSPPGHFYEQYF. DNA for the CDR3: TGTGCCAGCAGCCCCCCGGGACACTTCTACGAGCAGTACTTC. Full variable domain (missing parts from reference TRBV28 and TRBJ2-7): DVKVTQSSRYLVKRTGEKVFLECVQDMDHENMFWYRQDPGLGLRLIYFSYDVKMKEKGDIPEGYSVSREKKERFSLILESASTNQTSMYLCASSPPGHFYEQYFGPGTRLTVT.

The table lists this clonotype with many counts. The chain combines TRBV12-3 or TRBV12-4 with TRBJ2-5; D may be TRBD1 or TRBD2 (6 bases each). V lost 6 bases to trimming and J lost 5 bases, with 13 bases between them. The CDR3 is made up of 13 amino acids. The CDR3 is CASSGGSVETQYF. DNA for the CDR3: TGTGCCAGCAGCGGGGGCTCCGTGGAGACCCAGTACTTC.

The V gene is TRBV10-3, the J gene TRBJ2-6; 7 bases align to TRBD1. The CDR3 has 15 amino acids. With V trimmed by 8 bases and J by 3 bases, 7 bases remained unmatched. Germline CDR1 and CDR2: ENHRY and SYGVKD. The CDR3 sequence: CAIALTGFGANVLTF. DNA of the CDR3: TGTGCCATCGCCTTGACAGGGTTTGGGGCCAACGTCCTGACTTTC.

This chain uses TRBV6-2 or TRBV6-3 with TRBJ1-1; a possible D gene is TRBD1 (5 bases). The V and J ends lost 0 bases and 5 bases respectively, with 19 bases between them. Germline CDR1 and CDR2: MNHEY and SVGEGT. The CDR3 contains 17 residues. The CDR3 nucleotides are TGTGCCAGCAGTTACTCGAAAAGCCAGGGTAGGAGGACTGAAGCTTTCTTT. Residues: CASSYSKSQGRRTEAFF.

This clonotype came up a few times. Here the CDR3 DNA reads TGCGCCAGCAGCTTGTCAATATTGGTCGGACAGGAAGAGACCCAGTACTTC. This gives the protein CASSLSILVGQEETQYF. The chain is built from TRBV5-1 and TRBJ2-5; 7 bases are a match to TRBD1. The CDR3 has 17 amino acids. CDR1 SGHRS and CDR2 YFSETQ come from the germline V gene. V lost 1 base to trimming and J lost 3 bases; unmatched junction nucleotides: 12.